This T cell receptor beta chain was sequenced during a study of patients and donors after allogeneic stem cell transplantation. V was trimmed by 4 bases and J by 0 bases, leaving 8 bases between them. CDR1 is MNHEY and CDR2 is SMNVEV in the germline V gene (reference sequence). The CDR3 is made up of 14 amino acids. TCRdb redid the calling of the RT-PCR reads with MiXCR, one entry per CDR3 protein. The profile shows about 960,000 distinct CDR3 sequences, roughly 18% of them singletons. This TCR was recovered from a human donor who was either an allogeneic HSCT recipient or a stem cell or donor lymphocyte infusion donor (not recorded which). It is not recorded whose cells these are; they may come from a transplant donor. This chain connects TRBV27 to TRBJ2-3, with D tentatively TRBD2 (5 bases). The specimen sequenced was blood, either unsorted or a sorted T cell fraction (not recorded which). The CDR3 nucleotides are TGTGCCAGCAGTTGGAGGCCAAGCACAGATACGCAGTATTTT. Translating gives CASSWRPSTDTQYF.